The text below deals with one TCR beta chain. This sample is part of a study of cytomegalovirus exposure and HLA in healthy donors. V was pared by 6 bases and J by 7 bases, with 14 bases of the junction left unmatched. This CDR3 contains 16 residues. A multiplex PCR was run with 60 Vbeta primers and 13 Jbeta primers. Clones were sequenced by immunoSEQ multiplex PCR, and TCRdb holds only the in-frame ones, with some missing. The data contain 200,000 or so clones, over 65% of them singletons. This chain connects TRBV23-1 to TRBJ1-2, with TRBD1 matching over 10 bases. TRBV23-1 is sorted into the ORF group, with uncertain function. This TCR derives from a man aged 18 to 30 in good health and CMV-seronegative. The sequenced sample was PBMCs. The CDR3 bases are TGCGCCAGCAGGAAAATCGCCGGGACAGGGGAGGGTGGCTACACCTTC. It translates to CASRKIAGTGEGGYTF.